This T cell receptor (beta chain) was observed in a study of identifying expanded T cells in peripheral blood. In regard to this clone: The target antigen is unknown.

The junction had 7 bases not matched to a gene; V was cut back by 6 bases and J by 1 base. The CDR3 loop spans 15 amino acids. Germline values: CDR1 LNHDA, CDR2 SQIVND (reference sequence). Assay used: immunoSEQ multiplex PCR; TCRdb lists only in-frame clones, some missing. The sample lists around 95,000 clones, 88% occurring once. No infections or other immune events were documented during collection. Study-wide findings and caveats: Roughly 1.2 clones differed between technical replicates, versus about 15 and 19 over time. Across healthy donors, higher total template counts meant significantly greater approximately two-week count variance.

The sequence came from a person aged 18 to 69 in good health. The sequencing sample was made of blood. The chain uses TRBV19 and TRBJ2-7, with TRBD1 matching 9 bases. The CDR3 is CASRKTGGSSYEQYF. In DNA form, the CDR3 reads TGTGCCAGTAGGAAAACAGGGGGCAGTTCCTACGAGCAGTACTTC.